This T cell receptor (beta chain) was recorded in a study of technical replicates of blood from several donors. Assay used: immunoSEQ multiplex PCR; TCRdb lists only in-frame clones, some missing. The data contain tens of thousands of clones, approximately 94% of them singletons. Germline trimming cut 5 bases from V and 5 bases from J; bases unmatched to any gene: 12. The CDR3 contains 15 residues. Germline V gene data show CDR1 as SGHNT and CDR2 as YYREEE (reference sequence). This clonotype was sampled from a human donor in good health. Sequences were obtained from T cells isolated from PBMCs. V gene TRBV5-4 combines with J gene TRBJ2-5, with 7 bases identical to TRBD2. The CDR3 loop is CASSVGGPTRETQYF. CDR3 DNA sequence: TGTGCCAGCAGTGTGGGAGGGCCCACCAGGGAGACCCAGTACTTC.